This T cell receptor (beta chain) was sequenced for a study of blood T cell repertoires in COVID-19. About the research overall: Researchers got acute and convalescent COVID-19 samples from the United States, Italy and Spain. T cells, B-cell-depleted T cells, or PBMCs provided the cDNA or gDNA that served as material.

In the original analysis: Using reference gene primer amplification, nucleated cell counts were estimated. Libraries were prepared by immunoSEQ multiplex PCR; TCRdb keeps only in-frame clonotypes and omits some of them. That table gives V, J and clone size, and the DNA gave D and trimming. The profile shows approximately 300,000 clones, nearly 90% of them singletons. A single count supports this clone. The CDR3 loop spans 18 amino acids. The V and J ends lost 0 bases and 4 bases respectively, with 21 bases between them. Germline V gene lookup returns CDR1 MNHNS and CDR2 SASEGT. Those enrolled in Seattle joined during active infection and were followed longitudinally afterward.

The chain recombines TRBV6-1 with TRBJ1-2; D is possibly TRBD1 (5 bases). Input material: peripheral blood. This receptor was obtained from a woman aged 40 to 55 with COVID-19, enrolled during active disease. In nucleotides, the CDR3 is TGTGCCAGCAGTGAAGCCCCGACAAGTTCTGGACAATCCTATGGCTACACCTTC. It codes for CASSEAPTSSGQSYGYTF.